The text below deals with one TCR beta chain. Its matching antigen is unknown. The CDR3 consists of 12 residues. Trimming took 4 bases from V and 6 from J, leaving 7 bases between them. Germline CDR1 KGHDR, CDR2 SFDVKD. This sample is drawn from a study of T cells in Graves' hyperthyroidism and ophthalmopathy. General observations from the study: Most thyroid-expanded clonotypes above 0.001 were also found in blood. Before onset, ophthalmopathy was predicted by the model a median about six months earlier.

It was RNA transcripts that yielded the amplified TCR beta CDR3 regions. Researchers ran a first-round RT-PCR on the TCR CDR3 using the HTBI primer set. TCRdb analysed the multiplex PCR reads with MiXCR anew, one entry per CDR3 protein. The sample yields roughly 400,000 distinct CDR3 sequences, roughly 25% seen once. The chain couples TRBV24-1 to TRBJ2-3; D is unresolved. The source material was blood. The clonotype comes from a man over 45 with Graves' hyperthyroidism. CDR3: CATSDPWDTQYF. The CDR3 DNA reads as TGTGCCACCAGTGACCCTTGGGATACGCAGTATTTT.